What follows are 8 T cell receptor beta chains derived from one specimen sequenced in a study of blood T cell repertoires in COVID-19. The method was immunoSEQ multiplex PCR; TCRdb's version includes in-frame clones alone and lacks a portion of them. The sample has a few hundred thousand clones, around nine tenths seen once. Sequencing was performed on PBMCs or T cells enriched from blood (not recorded which). The receptor set was obtained from a woman under 30 who had been exposed to COVID-19.

The chain joins TRBV28 to TRBJ2-1; D possibly corresponds to TRBD2 (6 bases). V lost 6 bases and J lost 8, with 20 bases in between. The germline V gene encodes CDR1 MDHEN and CDR2 SYDVKM. This CDR3 has 15 residues. CDR3 in amino acids: CASRFGGPRRYEQFF. In nucleotides, the CDR3 is TGTGCCAGCAGGTTCGGGGGACCACGGCGCTATGAGCAGTTCTTC.

This clone was picked up a small number of times. The DNA of the CDR3 is TGTGCCAGTAGTATAGTTGGGACAGGGGTCCGCGTTGAGCCCCAGCATTTT. Translation: CASSIVGTGVRVEPQHF. V gene TRBV19 combines with J gene TRBJ1-5; TRBD1 matches at 10 bases. With 1 base clipped from V and 8 bases from J, the junction kept 11 bases outside the gene matches. The CDR3 contains 17 residues. Germline V gene data show CDR1 as LNHDA and CDR2 as SQIVND (reference sequence). The full variable domain, rest sourced from reference TRBV19 and TRBJ1-5, is DGGITQSPKYLFRKEGQNVTLSCEQNLNHDAMYWYRQDPGQGLRLIYYSQIVNDFQKGDIAEGYSVSREKKESFPLTVTSAQKNPTAFYLCASSIVGTGVRVEPQHFGDGTRLSIL.

V and J are TRBV6-1 and TRBJ2-7; TRBD2 aligns across 8 bases. V dropped 3 bases and J dropped 2; count of bases not matched to a gene: 9. This CDR3 comprises 16 residues. Germline V gives CDR1 MNHNS, CDR2 SASEGT. The CDR3 loop reads CASSERASGYAYEQYF. The CDR3 nucleotides are TGTGCCAGCAGTGAGCGGGCTAGCGGGTATGCCTACGAGCAGTACTTC.

The rearrangement joins TRBV15 to TRBJ1-1; TRBD1 might be the D (5 bases). From germline, CDR1 is LNHNV and CDR2 YYDKDF (reference sequence). This CDR3 spans 18 amino acids. Trimming shortened V by 1 base and J by 4 bases, and 22 bases separated the two germline ends. CDR3 sequence reads: CATSRGGKGEGPSTEAFF. Here the CDR3 DNA reads TGTGCCACCAGCAGAGGTGGGAAAGGGGAGGGCCCGAGCACTGAAGCTTTCTTT.

The CDR3 spells CASSQETSGGHNEQFF. Written as DNA, the CDR3 is TGCGCCAGCAGCCAAGAAACTAGCGGGGGACACAATGAGCAGTTCTTC. The chain combines TRBV4-3 with TRBJ2-1, with 11 bases identical to TRBD2. Trimming cost V 0 bases and J 5 bases; bases outside gene matches: 3. CDR1 and CDR2 (germline): LGHNA, YSLEER. The CDR3 totals 16 residues.

The rearrangement uses TRBV30 and TRBJ1-2; 9 bases match TRBD1. The CDR3 totals 13 residues. Germline CDR1 GTSNPN, CDR2 SVGIG (reference sequence). V gave up 4 bases and J gave up 3 bases; unmatched junction bases: 3. CDR3 region: CAWMTGGDYGYTF. The CDR3 region has the DNA TGTGCCTGGATGACAGGGGGAGACTATGGCTACACCTTC.

J is TRBJ2-7 and V is TRBV6-5; D is possibly TRBD1 (6 bases). There are 13 residues in the CDR3. Trimming removed 5 bases from V and 3 bases from J, with 11 bases in between. Germline CDR1 reads MNHEY; CDR2 reads SVGAGI. The CDR3 here is CASSRIQGYEQYF. CDR3 DNA: TGTGCCAGCAGTCGAATACAGGGCTACGAGCAGTACTTC.

This chain uses TRBV19 with TRBJ1-5; D gene ambiguous. CDR3 length equals 17 residues. CDR1 is LNHDA, CDR2 SQIVND, per germline (reference sequence). Trimming cost V 5 bases and J 2 bases, with 19 bases left between them. CDR3 coding DNA: TGTGCCAGTAGTGACCACCTTCTCGGGGTGGGCAATCAGCCCCAGCATTTT. Its protein is CASSDHLLGVGNQPQHF. The full variable domain, with the rest looked up from reference TRBV19 and TRBJ1-5, is DGGITQSPKYLFRKEGQNVTLSCEQNLNHDAMYWYRQDPGQGLRLIYYSQIVNDFQKGDIAEGYSVSREKKESFPLTVTSAQKNPTAFYLCASSDHLLGVGNQPQHFGDGTRLSIL.